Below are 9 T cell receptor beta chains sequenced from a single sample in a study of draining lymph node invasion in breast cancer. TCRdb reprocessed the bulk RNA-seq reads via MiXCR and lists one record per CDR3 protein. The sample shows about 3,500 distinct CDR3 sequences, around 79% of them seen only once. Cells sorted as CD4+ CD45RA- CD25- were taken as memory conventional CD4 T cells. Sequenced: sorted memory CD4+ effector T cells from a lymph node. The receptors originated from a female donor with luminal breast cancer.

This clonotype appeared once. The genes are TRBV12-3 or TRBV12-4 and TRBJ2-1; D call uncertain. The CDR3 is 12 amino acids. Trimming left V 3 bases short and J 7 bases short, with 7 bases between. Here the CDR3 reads CASSFVVNEQFF. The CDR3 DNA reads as TGTGCCAGCAGTTTCGTAGTTAATGAGCAGTTCTTC.

In nucleotides, the CDR3 is TGTGCCAGCAGCAGACTAGTGAGGGACGGCTACACCTTC. Its protein product is CASSRLVRDGYTF. The chain links TRBV7-9 to TRBJ1-2; tentative D call: TRBD1 (5 bases). V gave up 5 bases and J gave up 8 bases, with 15 bases separating them. Germline CDR1 SEHNR, CDR2 FQNEAQ (reference sequence). This CDR3 spans 13 amino acids.

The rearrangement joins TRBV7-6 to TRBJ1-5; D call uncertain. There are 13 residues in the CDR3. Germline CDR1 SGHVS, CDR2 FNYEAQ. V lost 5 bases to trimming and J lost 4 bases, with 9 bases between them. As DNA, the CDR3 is TGTGCCAGCAGCCCTGACCCAAATCAGCCCCAGCATTTT. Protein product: CASSPDPNQPQHF.

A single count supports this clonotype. The CDR3 region is CASSLGQNQPQHF. CDR3 DNA: TGTGCCAGCAGCTTAGGGCAAAACCAGCCCCAGCATTTT. The gene calls are TRBV7-9 and TRBJ1-5; D remains ambiguous. Trimming shortened V by 1 base and J by 7 bases, and 8 bases separated the two germline ends. CDR1 is SEHNR, CDR2 FQNEAQ, per germline (reference sequence). The CDR3 sequence is 13 residues long.

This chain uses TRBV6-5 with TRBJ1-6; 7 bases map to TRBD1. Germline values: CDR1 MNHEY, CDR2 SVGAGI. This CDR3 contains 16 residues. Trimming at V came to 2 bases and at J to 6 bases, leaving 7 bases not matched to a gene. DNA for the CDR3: TGTGCCAGCAGTTACGGGTCGGGACAGACTAATTCACCCCTCCACTTT. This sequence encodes CASSYGSGQTNSPLHF.

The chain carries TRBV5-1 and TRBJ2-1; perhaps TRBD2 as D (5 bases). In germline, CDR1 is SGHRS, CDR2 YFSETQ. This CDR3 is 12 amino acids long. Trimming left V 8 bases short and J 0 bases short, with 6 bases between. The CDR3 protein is CASRDSYNEQFF. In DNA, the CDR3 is TGCGCCAGTCGGGACTCCTACAATGAGCAGTTCTTC.

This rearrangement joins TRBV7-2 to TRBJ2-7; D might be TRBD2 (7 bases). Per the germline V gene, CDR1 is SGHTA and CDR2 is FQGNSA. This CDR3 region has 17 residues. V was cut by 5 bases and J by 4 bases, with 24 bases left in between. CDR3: CASSPGASIRGGYEQYF. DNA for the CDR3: TGTGCCAGCAGCCCGGGGGCAAGCATTCGCGGGGGTTACGAGCAGTACTTC.

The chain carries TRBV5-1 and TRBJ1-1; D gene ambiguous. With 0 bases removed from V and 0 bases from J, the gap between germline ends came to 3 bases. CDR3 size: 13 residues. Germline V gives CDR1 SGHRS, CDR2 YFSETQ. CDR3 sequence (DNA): TGCGCCAGCAGCTTGGAAGTGAACACTGAAGCTTTCTTT. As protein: CASSLEVNTEAFF. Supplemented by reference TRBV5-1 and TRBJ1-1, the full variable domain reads KAGVTQTPRYLIKTRGQQVTLSCSPISGHRSVSWYQQTPGQGLQFLFEYFSETQRNKGNFPGRFSGRQFSNSRSEMNVSTLELGDSALYLCASSLEVNTEAFFGQGTRLTVV.

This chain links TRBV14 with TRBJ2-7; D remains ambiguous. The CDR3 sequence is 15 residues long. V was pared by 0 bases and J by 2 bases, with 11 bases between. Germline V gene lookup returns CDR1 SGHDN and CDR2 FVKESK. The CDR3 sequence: CASSQEGLFAYEQYF. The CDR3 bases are TGTGCCAGCAGCCAAGAGGGTTTGTTTGCCTACGAGCAGTACTTC.